Below, one T cell receptor (beta chain) is given with its context. Its antigen is undetermined. Germline V lookup: CDR1 SNHLY, CDR2 FYNNEI. The CDR3 spans 14 residues. Trimming removed 4 bases from V and 5 bases from J, with 15 bases in between. The data stem from a study of blood T cells in healthy people across ages. Study-wide results and caveats: Strong correlation was found linking TCR beta diversity to naive T cell percentage. Calculation of diversity from one million T cells yielded estimates considered to be underestimates. More naive CD4+ cells and higher diversity were found in long-lived than in aged donors.

The use of a sample-barcoded 5' primer and a J-beta primer mix characterized a second PCR of roughly 6 to 12 cycles. TCRdb recomputed calls from the 5' RACE reads with MiXCR, one row per CDR3 protein. The sample has 800,000 to 950,000 distinct CDR3 sequences, 45% to 50% seen once. Material: blood. The V and J genes are TRBV2 and TRBJ2-7; D tentatively reads TRBD1 or TRBD2 (5 bases each). The receptor was derived from a man aged 25-40 years in good health. The CDR3 DNA reads TGTGCCAGCAGTGTTGAGGGAATGGGGGACGAGCAGTACTTC. Protein product: CASSVEGMGDEQYF.